A single sample is the source of the 22 T cell receptor beta chains below, sequenced in a study of blood T cell repertoires in COVID-19. Generated by immunoSEQ multiplex PCR, the TCRdb table keeps only in-frame clones and is missing some. The profile shows about 250,000 clones, roughly 88% of them singletons. Sequenced: peripheral blood. All receptors come from a woman aged 25 to 39 with COVID-19, enrolled during active disease.

The chain uses TRBV10-2 and TRBJ1-2; D is perhaps TRBD1 (5 bases). Trimming cost V 6 bases and J 2 bases, with 19 bases left between them. This CDR3 has 16 residues. Germline CDR1 reads WSHSY; CDR2 reads SAAADI. The CDR3 DNA is TGCGCCAGCAGCGTTCCCGCCCCAGGGCCCAACTATGGCTACACCTTC. Its translation: CASSVPAPGPNYGYTF.

CDR3 in DNA: TGTGCCAGCAGCCGGGGTCAGGGGCGGAATGAAAAACTGTTTTTT. Translated: CASSRGQGRNEKLFF. This chain links TRBV3-1 (or the pseudogene TRBV3-2) with TRBJ1-4; TRBD1 is a possible D gene (6 bases). Per the germline V gene, CDR1 is LGHDT and CDR2 is YNNKEL (reference sequence). The CDR3 covers 15 residues. Trimming took off 4 bases at V and 5 bases at J, with 14 bases between the two ends.

The chain is built from TRBV6-1 and TRBJ2-2; 7 nucleotides align to TRBD1. Germline V gene sequence: CDR1 MNHNS, CDR2 SASEGT. With 0 bases clipped from V and 6 bases from J, the junction kept 7 bases outside the gene matches. This CDR3 has 16 amino acids. The CDR3 protein is CASSEAGTVEAGELFF. CDR3 coding DNA: TGTGCCAGCAGTGAAGCCGGGACAGTCGAAGCCGGGGAGCTGTTTTTT.

The rearrangement uses TRBV6-5 and TRBJ2-7; 7 nucleotides match TRBD1. The germline CDR1 and CDR2 sequences are MNHEY and SVGAGI. Trimming cost V 0 bases and J 0 bases; bases outside gene matches: 5. This CDR3 has 16 amino acids. The CDR3 sequence: CASSYSSTGVSYEQYF. The CDR3 bases are TGTGCCAGCAGTTACTCGAGTACAGGGGTCTCCTACGAGCAGTACTTC.

This chain links TRBV28 with TRBJ2-7; 7 bases line up with TRBD1. J was trimmed by 2 bases and V by 5 bases; bases with no gene match: 9. This CDR3 region has 15 residues. The germline gives CDR1 MDHEN, CDR2 SYDVKM. CDR3 amino acids: CASSTHHRGPYEQYV. The CDR3 DNA reads TGTGCCAGCAGTACCCACCACAGGGGTCCCTACGAGCAGTACGTC.

CDR3 amino acids: CASSQRQGSAQHF. DNA of the CDR3: TGTGCCAGCAGCCAAAGACAGGGATCGGCCCAGCATTTT. The rearrangement uses TRBV5-8 and TRBJ1-5; 7 bases fit TRBD1. Germline trimming cut 4 bases from V and 11 bases from J; bases unmatched to any gene: 9. Germline values: CDR1 SGHTS, CDR2 YDEGEE. The CDR3 is made up of 13 amino acids. Looking up the rest from reference TRBV5-8 and TRBJ1-5 gives the full variable domain: EAGVTQSPTHLIKTRGQQATLRCSPISGHTSVYWYQQALGLGLQFLLWYDEGEERNRGNFPPRFSGRQFPNYSSELNVNALELEDSALYLCASSQRQGSAQHFGDGTRLSIL.

The chain has TRBV11-2 and TRBJ2-1; D perhaps matches TRBD1 (6 bases). V was pared by 5 bases and J by 4 bases, with 15 bases between. Germline assignment: CDR1 SGHAT and CDR2 FQNNGV. The CDR3 is 15 residues long. This CDR3 reads CASSPGQSKYNEQFF. In DNA, the CDR3 is TGTGCCAGCAGCCCCGGACAGTCGAAGTACAATGAGCAGTTCTTC.

The CDR3, as DNA: TGTGCCAGCAGCGCAGGAGCGGGGGCTCTTCAGGATGAGCAGTTCTTC. Its protein product is CASSAGAGALQDEQFF. The rearrangement joins TRBV2 to TRBJ2-1; 8 bases fit TRBD2. V lost 6 bases, J lost 8 bases, and 15 bases stayed unmatched. The CDR3 is 16 amino acids. Germline V lookup: CDR1 SNHLY, CDR2 FYNNEI.

This clone was recorded only once. The V gene is TRBV6-5, the J gene TRBJ2-7; the match to TRBD2 covers 7 bases. J lost 2 bases, V lost 7 bases, and 11 bases had no gene match. CDR1 and CDR2 from the germline V gene are MNHEY and SVGAGI. This CDR3 has 15 amino acids. The DNA of the CDR3 is TGTGCCAGCACCTGGGACTACCGTTCCGCCTACGAGCAGTACTTC. Amino acid sequence: CASTWDYRSAYEQYF.

This clone was counted once. This chain connects TRBV2 to TRBJ1-5, with D unclear. This CDR3 is built from 14 residues. The germline CDR1 and CDR2 sequences are SNHLY and FYNNEI. Trimming stripped 7 bases from V and 7 bases from J, with 17 bases between. The CDR3 reads CASTPDGNGQPQHF. DNA of the CDR3: TGTGCCAGCACCCCTGACGGGAATGGACAGCCCCAGCATTTT.

This clone has only a few counts. The J gene is TRBJ2-7, the V gene TRBV27, with D possibly TRBD1 on 6 matching bases. Trimming removed 6 bases from V and 3 bases from J, with 15 bases in between. This CDR3 is 14 amino acids long. The germline V gene has CDR1 MNHEY and CDR2 SMNVEV (reference sequence). CDR3 protein: CASRPRGTDYEQYF. As DNA, the CDR3 is TGTGCCAGCAGACCTAGGGGGACCGACTACGAGCAGTACTTC.

The rearrangement joins TRBV6-5 to TRBJ1-6, with D perhaps matching TRBD1 (6 bases). The CDR3 has 15 amino acids. Germline V lookup: CDR1 MNHEY, CDR2 SVGAGI. Between the trimmed V and J ends, which lost 5 bases and 9 bases, there was a span of 17 bases. The chain's CDR3 is CASSPPGGVGSPLHF. Here the CDR3 DNA reads TGTGCCAGCAGTCCACCGGGGGGCGTGGGTTCACCCCTCCACTTT.

The J gene is TRBJ1-2, the V gene TRBV7-8; 8 bases line up with TRBD1. The CDR3 has 16 amino acids. Trimming cost V 2 bases and J 6 bases; bases outside gene matches: 11. Germline V CDR1 and CDR2: SGHVS, FQNEAQ. The CDR3 DNA reads as TGTGCCAGCAGCTTACCAGGACAGGGTGAGGTTAATGGCTACACCTTC. Encoded protein: CASSLPGQGEVNGYTF.

The rearrangement joins TRBV5-6 to TRBJ1-2; 9 nucleotides match TRBD1. Losses at the gene ends were 4 bases for V and 9 bases for J; bases not matched to a gene: 7. Germline assignment: CDR1 SGHDT and CDR2 YYEEEE. This CDR3 is 13 amino acids long. CDR3 loop: CASSPGTGISYTF. Written as DNA, the CDR3 is TGTGCCAGCAGCCCCGGGACAGGGATAAGCTACACCTTC.

The V call is TRBV12-3 or TRBV12-4, the J call TRBJ2-5, with a possible D match to TRBD2 (6 bases). V lost 6 bases and J 4 bases, leaving 12 bases between the germline ends. The CDR3 length is 13 residues. CDR3 sequence: CASRRGGSETQYF. In nucleotides, the CDR3 is TGTGCCAGCAGACGAGGAGGGTCAGAGACCCAGTACTTC.

This chain joins TRBV12-3 or TRBV12-4 and TRBJ1-1; D gene ambiguous. The CDR3 runs 11 residues. V lost 5 bases and J lost 8, with 9 bases in between. In DNA form, the CDR3 reads TGTGCCAGCAGTAATTTAATCGAAGCTTTCTTT. It is translated as CASSNLIEAFF.

J is TRBJ1-6 and V is TRBV7-9; D possibly corresponds to TRBD1 (5 bases). The CDR3 runs 17 residues. The V and J ends lost 1 base and 7 bases respectively, with 17 bases between them. The germline gives CDR1 SEHNR, CDR2 FQNEAQ (reference sequence). The CDR3 spells CASSLGVTGGVNSPLHF. In DNA form, the CDR3 reads TGTGCCAGCAGCTTAGGAGTGACGGGGGGAGTGAATTCACCCCTCCACTTT. The complete variable domain, with remaining parts taken from reference TRBV7-9 and TRBJ1-6, reads DTGVSQNPRHKITKRGQNVTFRCDPISEHNRLYWYRQTLGQGPEFLTYFQNEAQLEKSRLLSDRFSAERPKGSFSTLEIQRTEQGDSAMYLCASSLGVTGGVNSPLHFGNGTRLTVT.

The gene calls are TRBV18 and TRBJ2-7; possible D gene TRBD1, 5 bases. Trimming took off 6 bases at V and 1 base at J, with 16 bases between the two ends. CDR1 KGHSH and CDR2 LQKENI come from the germline V gene. The CDR3 sequence is 15 residues long. The DNA for the CDR3 is TGTGCCAGCTCCCCCTTCAGGGATCGGTCCTACGAGCAGTACTTC. Protein product: CASSPFRDRSYEQYF.

A few counts support this clone. This chain joins TRBV3-1 (or the pseudogene TRBV3-2) and TRBJ2-2; 7 bases line up with TRBD1. Germline CDR1 LGHDT, CDR2 YNNKEL (reference sequence). CDR3 length: 15 amino acids. J lost 3 bases, V lost 1 base, and 2 bases had no gene match. CDR3 sequence reads: CASSQGDSHTGELFF. Written as DNA, the CDR3 is TGTGCCAGCAGCCAAGGGGACAGTCACACCGGGGAGCTGTTTTTT.

The rearrangement joins TRBV24-1 to TRBJ2-7; a weak D match, TRBD2 (5 bases). The CDR3 length is 14 residues. Germline V lookup: CDR1 KGHDR, CDR2 SFDVKD. Trimming took 6 bases from V and 3 from J, leaving 14 bases between them. For the CDR3, the DNA is TGTGCCACCAGTACTGCCGGAGGAGGCTACGAGCAGTACTTC. This encodes CATSTAGGGYEQYF.

The chain joins TRBV19 to TRBJ1-5; 10 nucleotides agree with TRBD1. Germline trimming cut 6 bases from V and 5 bases from J; bases unmatched to any gene: 10. The CDR3 sequence is 16 residues long. Germline assignment: CDR1 LNHDA and CDR2 SQIVND (reference sequence). CDR3 loop: CASRRTGTGAHQPQHF. CDR3 sequence (DNA): TGTGCCAGTAGGAGAACCGGGACAGGGGCACATCAGCCCCAGCATTTT.

This chain links TRBV27 with TRBJ1-4; possibly TRBD1 for D (6 bases). V dropped 4 bases and J dropped 7 bases, with 16 bases sitting between them. Germline CDR1 MNHEY, CDR2 SMNVEV (reference sequence). CDR3 length: 15 amino acids. CDR3 sequence: CASSSPGEWSEKLFF. The CDR3 region has the DNA TGTGCCAGCAGTTCGCCAGGGGAGTGGAGTGAAAAACTGTTTTTT.